This T cell receptor (beta chain) comes out of a study of spatial heterogeneity in lung cancer. Study background: Sequencing of follow-up PBMC samples took place when they were available, at a median of roughly 2 years after resection.

The table lists this clonotype with a few counts. What it binds is not known. Study-wide results and caveats: There were more appearances of ubiquitous expanded tumor TCRs in blood at resection than at follow-up.

The time point denotes: blood at routine non-recurrence follow-up after resection. All TCR cDNA molecules were individually tagged with a unique molecular identifier. TCRdb used MiXCR to reprocess the 5' RACE reads, holding one entry per CDR3 protein. This table has under 25,000 distinct CDR3 sequences, more than 8% appearing once. The TCR sequence derives from a female donor with early-stage non-small cell lung cancer. This specimen consisted of PBMCs, obtained at follow-up.

CDR3 sequence reads: CASSFRDRYNEKLFF. The CDR3 nucleotides read TGCGCCAGCAGCTTTCGGGACAGATATAATGAAAAACTGTTTTTT. The V and J genes are TRBV5-1 and TRBJ1-4, with 7 bases matching TRBD1. The ends lost 2 bases at V and 4 bases at J; junction bases unmatched: 5. The CDR3 sequence is 15 residues long. Germline lookup yields CDR1 SGHRS and CDR2 YFSETQ.